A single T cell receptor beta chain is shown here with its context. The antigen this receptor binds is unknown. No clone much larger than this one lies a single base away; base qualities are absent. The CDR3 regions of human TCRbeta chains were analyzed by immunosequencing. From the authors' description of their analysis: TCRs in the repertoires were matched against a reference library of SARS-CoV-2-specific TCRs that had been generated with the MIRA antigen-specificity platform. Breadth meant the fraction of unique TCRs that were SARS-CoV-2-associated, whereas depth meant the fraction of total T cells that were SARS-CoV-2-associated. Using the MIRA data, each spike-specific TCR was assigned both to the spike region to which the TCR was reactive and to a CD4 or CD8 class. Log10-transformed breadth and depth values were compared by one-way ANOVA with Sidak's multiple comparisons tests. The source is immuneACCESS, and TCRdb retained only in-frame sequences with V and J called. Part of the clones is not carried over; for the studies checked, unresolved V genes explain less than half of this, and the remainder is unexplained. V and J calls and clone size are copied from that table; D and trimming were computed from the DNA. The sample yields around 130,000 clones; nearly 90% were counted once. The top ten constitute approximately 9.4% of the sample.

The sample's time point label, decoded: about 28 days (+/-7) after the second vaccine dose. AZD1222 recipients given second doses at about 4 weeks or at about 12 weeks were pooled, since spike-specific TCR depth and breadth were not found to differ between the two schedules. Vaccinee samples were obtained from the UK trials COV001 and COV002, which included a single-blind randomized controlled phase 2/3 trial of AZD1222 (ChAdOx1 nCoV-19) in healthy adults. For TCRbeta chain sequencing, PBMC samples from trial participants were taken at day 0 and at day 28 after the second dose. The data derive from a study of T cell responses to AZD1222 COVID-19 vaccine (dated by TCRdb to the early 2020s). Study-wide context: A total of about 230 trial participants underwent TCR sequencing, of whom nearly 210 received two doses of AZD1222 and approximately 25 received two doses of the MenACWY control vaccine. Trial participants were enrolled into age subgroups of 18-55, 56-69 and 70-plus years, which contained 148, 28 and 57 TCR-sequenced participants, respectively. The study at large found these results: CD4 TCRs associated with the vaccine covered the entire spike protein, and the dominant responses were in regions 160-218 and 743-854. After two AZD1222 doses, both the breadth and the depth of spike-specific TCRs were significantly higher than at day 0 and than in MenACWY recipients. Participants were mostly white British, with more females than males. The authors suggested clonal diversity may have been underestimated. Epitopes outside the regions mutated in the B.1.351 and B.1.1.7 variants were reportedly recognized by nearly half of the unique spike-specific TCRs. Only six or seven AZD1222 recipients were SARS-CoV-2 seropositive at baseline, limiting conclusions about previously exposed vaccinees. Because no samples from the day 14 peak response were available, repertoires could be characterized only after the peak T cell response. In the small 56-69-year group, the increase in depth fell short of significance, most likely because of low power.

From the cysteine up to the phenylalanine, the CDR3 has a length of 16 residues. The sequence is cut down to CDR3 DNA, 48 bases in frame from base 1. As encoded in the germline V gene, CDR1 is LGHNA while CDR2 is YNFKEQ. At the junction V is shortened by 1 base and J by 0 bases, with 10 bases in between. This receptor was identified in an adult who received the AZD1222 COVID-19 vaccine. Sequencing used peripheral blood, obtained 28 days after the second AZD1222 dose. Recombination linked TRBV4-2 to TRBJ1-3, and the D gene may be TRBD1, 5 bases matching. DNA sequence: TGTGCCAGCAGCCAAGGACGGGACCGCTCTGGAAACACCATATATTTT. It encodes CASSQGRDRSGNTIYF.